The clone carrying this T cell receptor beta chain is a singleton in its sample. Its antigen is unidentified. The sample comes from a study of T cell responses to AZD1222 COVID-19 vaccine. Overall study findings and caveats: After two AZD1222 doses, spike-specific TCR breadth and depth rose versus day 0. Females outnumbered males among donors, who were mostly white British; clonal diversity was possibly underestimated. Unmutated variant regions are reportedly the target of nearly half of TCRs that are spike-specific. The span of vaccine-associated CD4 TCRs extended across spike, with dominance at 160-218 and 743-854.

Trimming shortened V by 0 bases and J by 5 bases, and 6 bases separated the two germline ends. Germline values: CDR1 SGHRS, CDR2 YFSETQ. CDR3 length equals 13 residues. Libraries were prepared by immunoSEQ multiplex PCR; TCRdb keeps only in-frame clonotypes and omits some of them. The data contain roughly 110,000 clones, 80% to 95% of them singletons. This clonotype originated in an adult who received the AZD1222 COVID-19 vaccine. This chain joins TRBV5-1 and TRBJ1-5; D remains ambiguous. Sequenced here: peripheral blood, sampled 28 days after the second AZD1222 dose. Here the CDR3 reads CASSLAGDQPQHF. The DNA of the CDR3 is TGCGCCAGCAGCTTGGCCGGAGATCAGCCCCAGCATTTT.